This T cell receptor beta chain was retrieved from a study of T cell responses to AZD1222 COVID-19 vaccine. Study-level points and caveats: Donors were mostly white British, more females; clonal diversity possibly underestimated.

Profiling relied on immunoSEQ multiplex PCR, and the TCRdb table lists in-frame clones only, not all of them. The top ten clones hold more than 15% of a sample with about 100,000 clones, more than 75% of them seen once. This clone showed up just once. Its antigen is still unknown. The CDR3 has 15 residues. V was clipped by 6 bases and J by 0 bases, with 13 bases between them. Germline V gene sequence: CDR1 MNHEY, CDR2 SMNVEV (reference sequence). The V gene is TRBV27, the J gene TRBJ2-3; D might be TRBD1 or TRBD2, each matching 6 bases. Material: peripheral blood, obtained on day 0 of AZD1222 vaccination. The sequence was collected from an adult in good health. The CDR3 coding sequence is TGTGCCAGCAGGACCCGGGGGACAAGCACAGATACGCAGTATTTT. Protein product: CASRTRGTSTDTQYF.